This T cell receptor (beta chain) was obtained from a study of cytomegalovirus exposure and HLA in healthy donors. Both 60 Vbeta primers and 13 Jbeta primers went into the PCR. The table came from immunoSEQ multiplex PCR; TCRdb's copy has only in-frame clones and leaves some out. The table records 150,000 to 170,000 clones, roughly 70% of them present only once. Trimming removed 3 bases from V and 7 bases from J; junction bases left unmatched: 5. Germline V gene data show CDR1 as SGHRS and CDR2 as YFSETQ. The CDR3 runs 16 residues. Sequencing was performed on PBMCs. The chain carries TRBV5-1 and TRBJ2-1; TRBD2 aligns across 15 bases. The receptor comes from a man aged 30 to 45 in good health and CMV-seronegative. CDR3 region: CASSSGLAGGRNEQFF. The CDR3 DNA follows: TGCGCCAGCAGCTCGGGACTAGCGGGGGGCAGAAATGAGCAGTTCTTC.